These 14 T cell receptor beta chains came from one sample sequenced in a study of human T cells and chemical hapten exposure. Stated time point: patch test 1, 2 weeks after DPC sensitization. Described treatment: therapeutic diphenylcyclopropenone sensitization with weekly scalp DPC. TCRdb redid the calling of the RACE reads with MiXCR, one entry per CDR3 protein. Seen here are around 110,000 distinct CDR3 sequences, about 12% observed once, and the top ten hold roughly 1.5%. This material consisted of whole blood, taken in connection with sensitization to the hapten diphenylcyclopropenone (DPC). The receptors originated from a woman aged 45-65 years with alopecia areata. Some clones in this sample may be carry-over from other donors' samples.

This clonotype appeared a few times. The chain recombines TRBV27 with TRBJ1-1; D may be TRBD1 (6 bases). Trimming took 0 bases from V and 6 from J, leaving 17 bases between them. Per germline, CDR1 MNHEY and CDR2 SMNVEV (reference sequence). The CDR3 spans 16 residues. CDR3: CASSLSEVSGASEAFF. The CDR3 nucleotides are TGTGCCAGCAGTTTATCGGAAGTGTCGGGGGCTTCTGAAGCTTTCTTT.

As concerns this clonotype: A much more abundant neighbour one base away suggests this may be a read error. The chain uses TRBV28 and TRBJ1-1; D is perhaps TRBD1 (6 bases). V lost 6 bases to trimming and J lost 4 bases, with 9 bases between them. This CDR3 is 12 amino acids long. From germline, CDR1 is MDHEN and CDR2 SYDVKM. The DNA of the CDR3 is TGTGCCAGCAGCAACAGGGCCACTGAAGCTTTCTTT. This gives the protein CASSNRATEAFF.

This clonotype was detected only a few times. This CDR3 is CASSLVEPSGGYTF. Here the CDR3 DNA reads TGTGCCAGCAGTTTAGTAGAGCCATCAGGTGGCTACACCTTC. V is TRBV28 and J is TRBJ1-2; no reliable D call. Per germline, CDR1 MDHEN and CDR2 SYDVKM. V was shortened by 2 bases and J by 7 bases, with 14 bases between the two germline ends. The CDR3 covers 14 residues.

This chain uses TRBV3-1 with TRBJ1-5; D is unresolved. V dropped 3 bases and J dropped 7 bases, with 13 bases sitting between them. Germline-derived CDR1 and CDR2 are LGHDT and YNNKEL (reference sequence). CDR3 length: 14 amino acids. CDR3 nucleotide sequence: TGTGCCAGCAGCCACAGCCTTGAAGCGCAGCCCCAGCATTTT. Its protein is CASSHSLEAQPQHF.

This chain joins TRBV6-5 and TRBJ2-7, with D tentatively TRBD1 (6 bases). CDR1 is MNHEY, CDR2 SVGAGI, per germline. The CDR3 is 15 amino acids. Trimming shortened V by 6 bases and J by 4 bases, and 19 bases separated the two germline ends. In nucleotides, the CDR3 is TGTGCCAGCAGCGACAGGTGGTCCCGACGGTACGAGCAGTACTTC. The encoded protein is CASSDRWSRRYEQYF.

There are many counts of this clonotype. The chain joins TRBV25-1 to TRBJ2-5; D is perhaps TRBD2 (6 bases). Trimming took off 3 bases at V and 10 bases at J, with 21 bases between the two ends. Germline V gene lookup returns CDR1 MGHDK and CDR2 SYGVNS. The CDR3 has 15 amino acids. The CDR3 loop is CASSDSTRPEGRQYF. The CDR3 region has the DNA TGTGCCAGCAGTGATTCGACTAGGCCAGAAGGTCGCCAGTACTTC. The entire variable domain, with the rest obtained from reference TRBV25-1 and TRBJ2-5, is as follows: EADIYQTPRYLVIGTGKKITLECSQTMGHDKMYWYQQDPGMELHLIHYSYGVNSTEKGDLSSESTVSRIRTEHFPLTLESARPSHTSQYLCASSDSTRPEGRQYFGPGTRLLVL.

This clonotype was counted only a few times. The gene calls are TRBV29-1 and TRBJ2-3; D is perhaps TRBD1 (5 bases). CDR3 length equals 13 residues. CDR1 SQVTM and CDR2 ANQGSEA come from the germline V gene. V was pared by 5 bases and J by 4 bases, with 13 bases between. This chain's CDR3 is CSVRRGRPDTQYF. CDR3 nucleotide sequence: TGCAGCGTTCGAAGGGGTAGGCCAGATACGCAGTATTTT.

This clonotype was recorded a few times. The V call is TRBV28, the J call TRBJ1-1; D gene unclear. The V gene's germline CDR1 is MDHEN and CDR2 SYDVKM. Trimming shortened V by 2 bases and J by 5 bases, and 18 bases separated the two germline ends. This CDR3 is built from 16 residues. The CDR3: CASSLLQEKGGTEAFF. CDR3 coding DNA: TGTGCCAGCAGTTTACTTCAAGAGAAGGGTGGGACTGAAGCTTTCTTT.

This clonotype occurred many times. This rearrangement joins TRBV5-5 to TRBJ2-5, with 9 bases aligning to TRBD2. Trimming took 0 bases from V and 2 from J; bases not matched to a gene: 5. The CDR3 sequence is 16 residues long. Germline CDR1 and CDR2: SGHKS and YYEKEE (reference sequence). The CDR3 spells CASSLALTSGQETQYF. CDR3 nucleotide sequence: TGTGCCAGCAGCTTGGCTCTTACTAGCGGGCAAGAGACCCAGTACTTC.

CDR3 residues: CASSPSHSSGNTIYF. The CDR3 bases are TGTGCCAGCAGTCCGTCACATAGCTCTGGAAACACCATATATTTT. V and J are TRBV28 and TRBJ1-3; the D is unclear. Trimming cost V 5 bases and J 0 bases, with 11 bases left between them. The CDR3 contains 15 residues. Per germline, CDR1 MDHEN and CDR2 SYDVKM.

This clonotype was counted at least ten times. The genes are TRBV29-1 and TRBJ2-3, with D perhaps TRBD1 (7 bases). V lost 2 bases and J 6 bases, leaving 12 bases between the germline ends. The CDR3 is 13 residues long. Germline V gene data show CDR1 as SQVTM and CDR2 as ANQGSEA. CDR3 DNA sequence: TGCAGCGTTGAAACGACAGGGAGGGATACGCAGTATTTT. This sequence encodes CSVETTGRDTQYF.

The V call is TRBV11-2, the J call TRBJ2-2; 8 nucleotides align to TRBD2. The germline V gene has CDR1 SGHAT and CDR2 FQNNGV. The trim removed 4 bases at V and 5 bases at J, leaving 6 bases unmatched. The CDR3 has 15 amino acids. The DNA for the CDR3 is TGTGCCAGCAGCTCCAGACTAGCGCTTACCGGGGAGCTGTTTTTT. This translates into CASSSRLALTGELFF.

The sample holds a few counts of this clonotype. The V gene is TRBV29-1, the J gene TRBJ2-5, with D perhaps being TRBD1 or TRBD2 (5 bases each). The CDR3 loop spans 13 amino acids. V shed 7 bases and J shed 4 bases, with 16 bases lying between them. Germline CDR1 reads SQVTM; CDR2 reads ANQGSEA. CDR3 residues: CSGGMIFPETQYF. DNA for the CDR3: TGCAGCGGGGGGATGATATTTCCAGAGACCCAGTACTTC.

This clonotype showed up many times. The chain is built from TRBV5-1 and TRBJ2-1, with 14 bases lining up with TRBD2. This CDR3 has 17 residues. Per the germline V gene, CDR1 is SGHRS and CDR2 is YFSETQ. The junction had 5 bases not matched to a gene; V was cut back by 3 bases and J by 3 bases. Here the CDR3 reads CASSSPTSGGDYNEQFF. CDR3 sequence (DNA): TGCGCCAGCAGCTCCCCGACTAGCGGGGGGGACTACAATGAGCAGTTCTTC. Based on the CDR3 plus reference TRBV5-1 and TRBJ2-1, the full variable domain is KAGVTQTPRYLIKTRGQQVTLSCSPISGHRSVSWYQQTPGQGLQFLFEYFSETQRNKGNFPGRFSGRQFSNSRSEMNVSTLELGDSALYLCASSSPTSGGDYNEQFFGPGTRLTVL.